This T cell receptor beta chain was captured in a study of T cell responses to AZD1222 COVID-19 vaccine. Study-wide results and limits: CD4 TCRs associated with vaccination spanned spike, dominating at 160-218 and 743-854. Rises in breadth and depth of Spike-specific TCRs came after two AZD1222 doses. Targets within unmutated variant regions were reportedly found for nearly half of spike-specific TCRs. In a largely white British group with more females than males, clonal diversity was possibly underestimated.

To note about this clone: The antigen remains unidentified.

The V segment lost 4 bases and the J segment 8 bases; nucleotides outside the gene matches: 5. Germline V CDR1 and CDR2: SGHTA, FQGNSA. The CDR3 runs to 14 residues. Here immunoSEQ multiplex PCR was the method, and the copy in TCRdb shows in-frame clones only, minus some. The sample holds 150,000 to 200,000 clones, roughly 90% seen once. The specimen comprised peripheral blood, sampled on day 0 of AZD1222 vaccination. The TCR sequence derives from an adult in good health. The V gene is TRBV7-2, the J gene TRBJ2-1, with 10 positions matching TRBD1. Here the CDR3 DNA reads TGTGCCAGCAGCTCTCGGACAGGGGGTGATGAGCAGTTCTTC. It yields the protein CASSSRTGGDEQFF.